This T cell receptor beta chain was profiled in a study of cytomegalovirus exposure and HLA in healthy donors. Trimming took 5 bases from V and 4 from J; bases not matched to a gene: 3. Germline CDR1 and CDR2: MNHNS and SASEGT. This CDR3 is 13 amino acids long. With 60 Vbeta and 13 Jbeta primers, the PCR was carried out. The data were produced by immunoSEQ multiplex PCR, yet TCRdb's version contains in-frame clones alone and is incomplete. The sample holds some 200,000 clones, around 78% seen once. The sample comprised PBMCs. This sequence joins TRBV6-1 and TRBJ2-7; TRBD1 matches at 9 bases. The TCR comes from a woman in her 30s in good health and CMV-seropositive. Here the CDR3 reads CASSRDRVYEQYF. The DNA of the CDR3 is TGTGCCAGCAGTCGGGACAGGGTTTACGAGCAGTACTTC.